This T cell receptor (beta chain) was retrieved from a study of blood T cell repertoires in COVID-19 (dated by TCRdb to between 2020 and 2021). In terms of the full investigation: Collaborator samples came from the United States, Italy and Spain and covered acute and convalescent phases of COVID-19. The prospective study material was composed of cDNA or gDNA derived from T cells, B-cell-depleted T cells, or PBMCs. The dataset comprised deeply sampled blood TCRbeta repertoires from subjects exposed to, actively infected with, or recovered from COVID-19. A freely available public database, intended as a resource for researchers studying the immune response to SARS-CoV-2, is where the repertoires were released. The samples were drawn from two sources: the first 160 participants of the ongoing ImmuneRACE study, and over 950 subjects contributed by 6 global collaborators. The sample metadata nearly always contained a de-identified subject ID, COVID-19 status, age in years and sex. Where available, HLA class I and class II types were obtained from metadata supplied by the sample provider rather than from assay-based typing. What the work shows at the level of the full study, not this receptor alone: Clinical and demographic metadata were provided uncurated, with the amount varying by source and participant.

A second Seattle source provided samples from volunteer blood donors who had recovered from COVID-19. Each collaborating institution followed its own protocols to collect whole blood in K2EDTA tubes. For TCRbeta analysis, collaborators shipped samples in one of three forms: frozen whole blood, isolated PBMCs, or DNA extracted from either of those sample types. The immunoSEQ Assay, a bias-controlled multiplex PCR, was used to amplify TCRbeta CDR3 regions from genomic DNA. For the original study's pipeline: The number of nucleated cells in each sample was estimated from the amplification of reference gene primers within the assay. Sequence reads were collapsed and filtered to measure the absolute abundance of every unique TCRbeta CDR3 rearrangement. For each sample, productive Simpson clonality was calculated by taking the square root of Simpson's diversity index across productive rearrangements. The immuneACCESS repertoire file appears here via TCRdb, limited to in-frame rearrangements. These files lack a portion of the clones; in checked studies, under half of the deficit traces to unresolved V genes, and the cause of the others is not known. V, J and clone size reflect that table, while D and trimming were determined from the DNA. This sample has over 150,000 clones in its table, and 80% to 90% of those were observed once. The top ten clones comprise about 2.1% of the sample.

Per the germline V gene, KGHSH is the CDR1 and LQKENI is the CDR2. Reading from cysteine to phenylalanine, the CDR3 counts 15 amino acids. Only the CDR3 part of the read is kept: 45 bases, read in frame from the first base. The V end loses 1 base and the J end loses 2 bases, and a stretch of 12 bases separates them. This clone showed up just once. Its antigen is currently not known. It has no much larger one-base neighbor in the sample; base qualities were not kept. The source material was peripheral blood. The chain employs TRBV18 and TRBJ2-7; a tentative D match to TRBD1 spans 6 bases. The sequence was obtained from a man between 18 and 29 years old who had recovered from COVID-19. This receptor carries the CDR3 CASSPQRTVAYEQYF. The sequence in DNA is TGTGCCAGCTCACCACAAAGGACAGTGGCCTACGAGCAGTACTTC.